This T cell receptor (beta chain) was recovered during a study of blood T cells in healthy people across ages. Combining a sample-barcoded 5' primer with a J-beta primer mix, a second PCR ran for about 6 to 11 cycles. Via MiXCR, TCRdb re-called the 5' RACE reads, giving one row per CDR3 protein. The sample carries approximately 1,000,000 distinct CDR3 sequences, more than 30% recorded once. Per-sample PBMC isolation yielded at least 6 million cells. V was pared by 1 base and J by 7 bases, with 17 bases of the junction left unmatched. This CDR3 is built from 18 residues. Germline CDR1 reads DFQATT; CDR2 reads SNEGSKA (reference sequence). This clonotype has just one count.

Specimen: blood. This TCR was sampled from a man aged 18 to 29 in good health. The chain couples TRBV20-1 to TRBJ2-1; TRBD2 aligns across 9 bases. For the CDR3, the DNA is TGCAGTGCTAGAGCTCCCCCATCCGCGGGGGGGGTTCGGAATGAGCAGTTCTTC. This sequence encodes CSARAPPSAGGVRNEQFF.